This T cell receptor beta chain was retrieved from a study of vaccination effects on CD4 cells after COVID-19. Across the study: Sampling occurred a median 72 days post second dose, range 14 to 241. Findings of the study overall: Vaccine- and infection-induced clones showed marked clonal contraction late following vaccination.

The assay was immunoSEQ multiplex PCR, and TCRdb's table has in-frame clones only and misses some. The table has some 68,000 clones, approximately 80% seen once. Expansion of antigen-specific CD4+ T cells with viral peptide pools was carried out by the ViraFEST assay before sequencing. Cultured cells yielded isolated CD4+ T cells after 10 days. Two doses of BNT162b2 or mRNA-1273 vaccine were administered to participants. Researchers reported culturing two million PBMC in each well, adding about 11 IU/ml IL-2 and about 9.5 ug/ml peptides. Researchers swapped half the medium for IL-2 medium on both days 3 and 7. In the case of this clone: Its antigen is not identified.

The TCR originated in a human donor who received a COVID-19 vaccine. Specimen: CD4+ T cells from PBMCs cultured with HCoV-229E spike peptides, collected after COVID-19 vaccination.

CDR3 DNA: TGTGCCAGCAGTGCAACAACTAATGAAAAACTGTTTTTT. It yields the protein CASSATTNEKLFF. This chain joins TRBV2 and TRBJ1-4; no firm D call. Trimming took 4 bases from V and 0 from J, leaving 3 bases between them. The CDR3 has 13 residues. Germline V gene sequence: CDR1 SNHLY, CDR2 FYNNEI.